This T cell receptor (beta chain) is drawn from a study of blood T cell repertoires in COVID-19. The J segment lost 4 bases and the V segment lost 3 bases, leaving 6 bases of the junction unmatched. The V gene's germline CDR1 is GTSNPN and CDR2 SVGIG (reference sequence). The CDR3 contains 14 residues. Clones were sequenced by immunoSEQ multiplex PCR, and TCRdb holds only the in-frame ones, with some missing. The sample includes fewer than 150,000 clones, around 76% of them seen just once. The sequencing sample was made of peripheral blood. The TCR comes from a human donor in a cohort sampled during active COVID-19. This chain joins TRBV30 and TRBJ2-1, with 7 bases aligning to TRBD1. The CDR3 sequence: CAWSVTGIYNEQFF. The CDR3 nucleotides read TGTGCCTGGAGCGTGACAGGGATATACAATGAGCAGTTCTTC.